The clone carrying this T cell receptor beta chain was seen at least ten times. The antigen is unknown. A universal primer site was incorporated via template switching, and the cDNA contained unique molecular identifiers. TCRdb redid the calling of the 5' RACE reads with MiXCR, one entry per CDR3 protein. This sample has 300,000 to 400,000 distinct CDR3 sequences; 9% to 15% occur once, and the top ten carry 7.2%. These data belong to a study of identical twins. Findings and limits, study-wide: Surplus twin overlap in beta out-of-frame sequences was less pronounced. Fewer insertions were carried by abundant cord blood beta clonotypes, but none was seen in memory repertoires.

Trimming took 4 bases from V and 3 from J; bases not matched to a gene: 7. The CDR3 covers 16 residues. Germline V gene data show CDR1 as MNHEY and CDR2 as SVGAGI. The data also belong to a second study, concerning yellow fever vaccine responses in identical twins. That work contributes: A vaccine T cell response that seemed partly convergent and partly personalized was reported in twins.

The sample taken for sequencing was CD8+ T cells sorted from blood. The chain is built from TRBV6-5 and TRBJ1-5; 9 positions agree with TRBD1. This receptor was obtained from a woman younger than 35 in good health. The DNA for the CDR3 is TGTGCCAGCAGTTCGCCGGGACAGGGTTCCAATCAGCCCCAGCATTTT. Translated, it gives CASSSPGQGSNQPQHF.